This T cell receptor (beta chain) was observed in a study of T cells after posttransplantation cyclophosphamide listed by TCRdb under 2016. Background for the entire study: Using TRB sequencing, the study followed how the T cell repertoire reconstituted after myeloablative bone marrow transplantation in which posttransplantation cyclophosphamide served as GVHD prophylaxis. Antigen receptor sequencing was done on samples from 35 PTCy-treated patients and from some 15 related bone marrow donors of those patients. Blood from all 35 or so PTCy patients who had 1-year posttransplant specimens underwent TRB sequencing. TRB sequencing was also done on up to about 3 additional blood samples from 2 to 5.2 years after transplant in 3 patients, and on pretransplant blood from 4 patients. Because TRA and TRB clonality correlated tightly in 10 or so samples, later TCR analyses were limited to TRB. Public TRB sequences were searched against a database of over 3,000 sequences associated with responses to pathogens, tumor antigens, self-antigens and alloantigens. What the work shows at the level of the full study, not this receptor alone: Across fewer than 50 patients, recipient CMV seropositivity and CMV reactivation were highly associated with TRB clonality; PTCy diversity was similar to CNI/methotrexate controls. The TRB repertoires of T cells infiltrating skin or the GI tract showed only limited overlap with the TRB repertoires found in blood. Donor-recipient similarity was low at 1-2 months but increased during the first year, and donor CD8+ memory clones often dominated later blood repertoires.

The treatment or condition tag for this specimen amounts to: high-dose cyclophosphamide on days +3 and +4 as single-agent GVHD prophylaxis. For conditioning, the PTCy patients got busulfan and fludarabine, then a related or unrelated marrow graft, followed by cyclophosphamide on days +3 and +4. The PTCy-treated patients were drawn from a prospective, multi-institutional clinical trial. Peripheral blood and bone marrow mononuclear cells were isolated by Ficoll-Hypaque density centrifugation and were cryopreserved. Genomic DNA was used for TRB sequencing, which was performed with the immunoSEQ assay at survey resolution or with the hsTCRB kit. Per the authors' processing: The immunoSEQ software handled the initial read processing, while the LymphoSeq R package was used for the repertoire analyses. Clonality was computed as 1 minus normalized Shannon entropy, and a Gini coefficient was also calculated for each TRB dataset. Phenotypes of unsorted samples were inferred by mapping TRB sequences from sorted subsets of the recipient or donor onto unsorted samples of the same recipient. TCRdb obtained this table from immuneACCESS and retained in-frame rearrangements with V and J assigned. These tables miss some clones; where compared with another copy, unresolved V genes account for less than half of the shortfall, and the remainder is unexplained. V, J and clone size are taken as reported in that table, and D and trimming were inferred from the DNA itself. The sample table lists tens of thousands of clones, 85% to 90% of them with a count of one. Of the sample, around 10% is held by the ten largest clones.

From the cysteine up to the phenylalanine, the CDR3 has a length of 13 residues. Left in the record is the CDR3 DNA by itself, 39 bases read in frame from the first base. The CDR1 and CDR2 encoded by the germline V gene (reference sequence) are SSHAT and FNYEAQ. Concerning this clone: Its recognized antigen is unknown. One end of the junction does not line up with germline, which may come from a read error.

The chain is assembled from TRBV7-7 and TRBJ2-7; the best D guess is TRBD2, with 5 bases matching. The sequence derives from a female patient between 25 and 45 years old who received an allogeneic stem cell transplant from an unrelated donor, was CMV-positive, and had no GVHD. After a transplant, some T cells may be the graft donor's own cells. Sequenced material: PBMCs, taken after allogeneic stem cell transplant with posttransplant cyclophosphamide. The CDR3 here reads CASSFAEGYEQYF. The sequenced DNA: TGTGCTAGCAGCTTCGCAGAGGGATACGAGCAGTACTTC.